This paragraph reports one TCR beta chain. The antigen is not known. Assay: immunoSEQ multiplex PCR; the TCRdb copy retains only in-frame clones and omits some. The repertoire includes some 11,000 clones, 79% of them detected once, and about 1.1% sits in the top ten. CFSE-labeled sorted T cells met regulatory or mature dendritic cells for over 4 days. Naive CD45RA+ and memory CD45RO+ CD4+ or CD8+ T cells were FACS-sorted. The data originate from a study of regulatory dendritic cells for organ transplantation. Study background: Regulatory dendritic cells were monocyte-derived, receiving vitamin D3 on days 0 and 4 and IL-10 on day 4.

The CDR3 is made up of 14 amino acids. V lost 5 bases to trimming and J lost 4 bases; unmatched junction nucleotides: 6. Germline CDR1 WSHSY, CDR2 SAAADI. Study-level findings and limits: Memory CD8+ T cells were the most oligoclonal; naive cells were highly diverse. Regulatory dendritic cells appeared to expand memory CD8+ clones less than mature ones.

This sequence originates from a human donor in good health. This sequence joins TRBV10-2 and TRBJ1-1, with TRBD1 matching over 8 bases. Material: naive CD8+ T cells from blood cultured with regulatory dendritic cells. The subset denotes: CD45RA+ naive T cells. The CDR3 spells CASSQDRVTTEAFF. In DNA, the CDR3 is TGCGCCAGCAGTCAGGACAGGGTGACCACTGAAGCTTTCTTT.